What follows is one T cell receptor (beta chain) and its context. Its specificity is unknown. The same CDR3 is also encoded by other DNA sequences in this sample. This entry is derived from a study of T cell responses to AZD1222 COVID-19 vaccine. Overall study context: Investigators merged groups given second doses at roughly 4 or roughly 12 weeks.

Libraries were prepared by immunoSEQ multiplex PCR; TCRdb keeps only in-frame clonotypes and omits some of them. The sample consists of some 100,000 clones, 80% to 95% of them appearing once. CDR3 length: 13 residues. Trimming took 3 bases from V and 1 from J, leaving 6 bases between them. Overall study results and limits: Spike regions recognized by vaccine-associated CD4 TCRs spanned the protein, led by 160-218 and 743-854.

J is TRBJ1-1 and V is TRBV12-3 or TRBV12-4; D unclear. The source of this sequence is an adult in good health. The material was peripheral blood, obtained on day 0 of AZD1222 vaccination. CDR3 bases: TGTGCCAGCAGTTTCGGAGGGAACACTGAAGCTTTCTTT. Encoded protein: CASSFGGNTEAFF.